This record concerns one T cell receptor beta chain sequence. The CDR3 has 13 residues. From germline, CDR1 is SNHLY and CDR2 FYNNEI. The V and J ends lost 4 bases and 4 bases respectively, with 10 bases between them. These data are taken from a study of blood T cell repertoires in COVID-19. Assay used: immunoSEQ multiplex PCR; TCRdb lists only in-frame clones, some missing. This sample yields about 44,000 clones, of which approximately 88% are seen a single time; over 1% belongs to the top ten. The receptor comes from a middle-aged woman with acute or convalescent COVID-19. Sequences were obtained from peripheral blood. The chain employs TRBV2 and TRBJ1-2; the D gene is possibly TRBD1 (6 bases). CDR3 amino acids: CASSAWTAYGYTF. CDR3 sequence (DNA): TGTGCCAGCAGTGCCTGGACAGCCTATGGCTACACCTTC.